The source of this T cell receptor (beta chain) is a study of T cells in Graves' hyperthyroidism and ophthalmopathy. In the study overall: Peripheral blood collection took place at initial diagnosis, before any treatment.

RNA transcripts provided the source from which TCR beta CDR3 regions were amplified. The primer set for the first-round RT-PCR of the TCR CDR3 was HTBI. Each CDR3 protein is one row after TCRdb ran MiXCR on the multiplex PCR reads. Found here are about 680,000 distinct CDR3 sequences, under 45% of them singletons; the top ten hold around 30%. Germline V lookup: CDR1 KGHDR, CDR2 SFDVKD. The CDR3 length is 15 residues. Trimming took 3 bases from V and 1 from J, leaving 11 bases between them. General study findings and limits: The authors' 13 V-J model separated ophthalmopathy from stable hyperthyroidism.

This clonotype has only a few counts. Its antigen remains unknown. The sequenced sample was blood. The sequence was obtained from a woman aged 40 to 55 with Graves' hyperthyroidism. V usage is TRBV24-1 and J usage is TRBJ2-5; D uncertain. The CDR3 sequence: CATSDPGRSQETQYF. The CDR3 bases are TGTGCCACCAGTGATCCCGGGCGCAGCCAAGAGACCCAGTACTTC.